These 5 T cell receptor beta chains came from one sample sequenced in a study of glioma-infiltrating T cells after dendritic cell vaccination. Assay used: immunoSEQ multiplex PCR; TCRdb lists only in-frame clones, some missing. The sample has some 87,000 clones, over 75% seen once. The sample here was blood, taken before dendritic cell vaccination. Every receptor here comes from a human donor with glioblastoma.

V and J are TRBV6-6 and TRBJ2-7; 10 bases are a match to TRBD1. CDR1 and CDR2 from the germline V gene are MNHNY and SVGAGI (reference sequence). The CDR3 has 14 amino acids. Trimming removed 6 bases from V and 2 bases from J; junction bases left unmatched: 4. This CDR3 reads CASRTGTGAYEQYF. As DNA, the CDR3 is TGTGCCAGCAGAACCGGGACAGGGGCCTACGAGCAGTACTTC.

For the CDR3, the DNA is TGCGCCAGCAGCCAAGATATAGCTCTTGGGGAGACCCAGTACTTC. Protein product: CASSQDIALGETQYF. This chain joins TRBV4-1 and TRBJ2-5; D gene ambiguous. V was shortened by 0 bases and J by 5 bases, with 13 bases between the two germline ends. CDR1 is MGHRA and CDR2 is YSYEKL in the germline V gene. This CDR3 contains 15 residues.

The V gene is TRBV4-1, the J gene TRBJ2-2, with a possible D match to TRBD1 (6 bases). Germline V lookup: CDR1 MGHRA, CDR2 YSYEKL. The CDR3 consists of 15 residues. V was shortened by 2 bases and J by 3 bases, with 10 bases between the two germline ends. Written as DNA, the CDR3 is TGCGCCAGCAGCCAACCAACAGGGTACACCGGGGAGCTGTTTTTT. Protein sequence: CASSQPTGYTGELFF.

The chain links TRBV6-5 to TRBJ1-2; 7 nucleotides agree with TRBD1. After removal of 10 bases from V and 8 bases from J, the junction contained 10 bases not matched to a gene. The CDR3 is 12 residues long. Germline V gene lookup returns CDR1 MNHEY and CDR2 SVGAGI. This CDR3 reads CATHRGSVGYTF. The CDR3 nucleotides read TGTGCCACACACAGGGGCTCGGTGGGCTACACCTTC.

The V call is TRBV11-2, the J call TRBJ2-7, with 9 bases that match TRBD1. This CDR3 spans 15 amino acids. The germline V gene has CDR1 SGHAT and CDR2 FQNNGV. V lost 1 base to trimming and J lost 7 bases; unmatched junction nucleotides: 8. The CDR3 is CASSLGGQGGSEQYF. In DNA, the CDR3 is TGTGCCAGCAGCTTAGGGGGACAGGGAGGGAGTGAGCAGTACTTC.